Following are 2 T cell receptor beta chains from one sample sequenced in a study of blood T cell repertoires in COVID-19. Method: immunoSEQ multiplex PCR; TCRdb's copy keeps in-frame clones and lacks some. The sample contains a few hundred thousand clones, around 90% of which appear only once. The specimen was peripheral blood. Source of these receptors: a woman between 25 and 40 years old with COVID-19, enrolled during active disease.

The chain recombines TRBV7-9 with TRBJ1-1; no reliable D call. Germline V CDR1 and CDR2: SEHNR, FQNEAQ (reference sequence). This CDR3 contains 13 residues. Trimming removed 6 bases from V and 2 bases from J, with 10 bases in between. The CDR3 loop is CASRKDLNTEAFF. The CDR3 nucleotides read TGTGCCAGCAGGAAGGACTTAAACACTGAAGCTTTCTTT.

V and J are TRBV27 and TRBJ1-5, with D unclear. Germline CDR1 reads MNHEY; CDR2 reads SMNVEV (reference sequence). This CDR3 has 14 amino acids. Deletions cut 0 bases from V and 7 bases from J, with 10 bases between. As DNA, the CDR3 is TGTGCCAGCAGTTTATCCTCGGGTCGACAGCCCCAGCATTTT. Amino acid sequence: CASSLSSGRQPQHF.